Presented here are 13 T cell receptor beta chains from one specimen sequenced in a study of blood T cell repertoires in COVID-19. TCRdb's copy holds only in-frame clones and misses some; the assay was immunoSEQ multiplex PCR. The sample contains fewer than 350,000 clones, about 89% of which appear only once. The source material was peripheral blood. The source of these receptors is a man in his forties or fifties with active or convalescent COVID-19.

The rearrangement links TRBV7-9 to TRBJ2-3; 13 nucleotides line up with TRBD2. The CDR3 covers 14 residues. V shed 8 bases and J 5 bases; nucleotides not matched to a gene: 4. CDR1 and CDR2 from the germline V gene are SEHNR and FQNEAQ (reference sequence). For the CDR3, the DNA is TGTGCCAGCGGGGGACTAGCGGGGATAGATACGCAGTATTTT. Amino acids: CASGGLAGIDTQYF. Supplemented by reference TRBV7-9 and TRBJ2-3, the full variable domain reads DTGVSQNPRHKITKRGQNVTFRCDPISEHNRLYWYRQTLGQGPEFLTYFQNEAQLEKSRLLSDRFSAERPKGSFSTLEIQRTEQGDSAMYLCASGGLAGIDTQYFGPGTRLTVL.

This rearrangement joins TRBV4-1 to TRBJ2-3; 7 bases align to TRBD1. V trimming: 1 base; J trimming: 3 bases; junction bases outside the gene matches: 10. CDR3 length: 17 amino acids. The germline V gene encodes CDR1 MGHRA and CDR2 YSYEKL. As DNA, the CDR3 is TGCGCCAGCAGCCAAGTTCCTAATAGGGGGCCAACAGATACGCAGTATTTT. Translating gives CASSQVPNRGPTDTQYF.

The chain links TRBV14 to TRBJ2-1; 7 bases are a match to TRBD1. This CDR3 has 14 residues. The junction had 7 bases not matched to a gene; V was cut back by 2 bases and J by 9 bases. Germline lookup yields CDR1 SGHDN and CDR2 FVKESK. This CDR3 is CASSQQTWTGEQFF. DNA for the CDR3: TGTGCCAGCAGCCAACAAACGTGGACAGGTGAGCAGTTCTTC.

This chain links TRBV20-1 with TRBJ2-7; D call uncertain. The germline CDR1 and CDR2 sequences are DFQATT and SNEGSKA (reference sequence). The CDR3 spans 11 residues. Between the trimmed V and J ends, which lost 4 bases and 5 bases, there was a span of 9 bases. The CDR3 here is CSAISFDEQYF. CDR3 DNA: TGCAGTGCTATTAGTTTCGACGAGCAGTACTTC.

This rearrangement joins TRBV7-9 to TRBJ2-7; weak D call: TRBD1 (6 bases). CDR3 size: 12 residues. Between the trimmed V and J ends, which lost 5 bases and 1 base, there was a span of 6 bases. In germline, CDR1 is SEHNR, CDR2 FQNEAQ (reference sequence). The CDR3 region is CASSGQSYEQYF. The CDR3 DNA follows: TGTGCCAGCAGCGGACAGTCCTACGAGCAGTACTTC.

The rearrangement uses TRBV9 and TRBJ1-6; 8 nucleotides align to TRBD1. J lost 8 bases, V lost 3 bases, and 7 bases had no gene match. This CDR3 is built from 15 residues. Germline CDR1 reads SGDLS; CDR2 reads YYNGEE. DNA of the CDR3: TGTGCCAGCAGCGGGAGGACAGGGACGGATTCACCCCTCCACTTT. This codes for CASSGRTGTDSPLHF.

This chain uses TRBV13 with TRBJ2-3, with 11 bases that match TRBD2. Germline CDR1 PRHDT, CDR2 FYEKMQ (reference sequence). V lost 1 base to trimming and J lost 7 bases; unmatched junction nucleotides: 10. The CDR3 spans 17 residues. The CDR3 DNA follows: TGTGCCAGCAGCTTAGAAGGGCTAGCGGGGGGCGTAAATACGCAGTATTTT. It translates to CASSLEGLAGGVNTQYF.

V and J are TRBV5-1 and TRBJ2-5; 9 bases agree with TRBD2. The CDR3 has 18 amino acids. After removal of 0 bases from V and 0 bases from J, the junction contained 9 bases not matched to a gene. Germline CDR1 SGHRS, CDR2 YFSETQ. In DNA form, the CDR3 reads TGCGCCAGCAGCTTGGGTCCTAGCGGGGCAGAGGACCAAGAGACCCAGTACTTC. It is translated as CASSLGPSGAEDQETQYF.

V and J are TRBV4-2 and TRBJ1-5; maybe TRBD1 (5 bases). This CDR3 has 16 amino acids. CDR1 and CDR2 (germline): LGHNA, YNFKEQ. The V end lost 0 bases, the J end lost 3 bases, and 12 bases lay between the germline ends. In DNA, the CDR3 is TGTGCCAGCAGCCAAGATAGTCCAGGGCACAATCAGCCCCAGCATTTT. Translation gives CASSQDSPGHNQPQHF.

The J gene is TRBJ2-1, the V gene TRBV18, with TRBD2 matching 12 bases. Germline V gene lookup returns CDR1 KGHSH and CDR2 LQKENI. This CDR3 is 16 amino acids long. The V and J ends lost 6 bases and 4 bases, in that order; junction bases with no gene match: 7. CDR3: CASSLRLAGEYNEQFF. The CDR3 nucleotides read TGTGCCAGCTCGCTTCGACTAGCGGGAGAGTACAATGAGCAGTTCTTC.

This chain links TRBV5-1 with TRBJ2-1; 8 positions agree with TRBD2. This CDR3 is 17 amino acids long. CDR1 and CDR2 (germline): SGHRS, YFSETQ. V trimming: 0 bases; J trimming: 8 bases; junction bases outside the gene matches: 13. This chain's CDR3 is CASSLGLGRAVIDEQFF. The CDR3 DNA follows: TGCGCCAGCAGCTTGGGCCTCGGGAGGGCCGTGATCGATGAGCAGTTCTTC.

The rearrangement links TRBV2 to TRBJ2-7; no clear D gene. Germline values: CDR1 SNHLY, CDR2 FYNNEI. V was pared by 8 bases and J by 0 bases, with 11 bases between. The CDR3 runs 13 residues. The CDR3 bases are TGTGCCAGCCAGGCCCCAAGCTCCTACGAGCAGTACTTC. Translation gives CASQAPSSYEQYF.

The chain carries TRBV27 and TRBJ1-1; D remains ambiguous. Per the germline V gene, CDR1 is MNHEY and CDR2 is SMNVEV (reference sequence). Trimming took off 8 bases at V and 9 bases at J, with 10 bases between the two ends. CDR3 length equals 10 residues. The CDR3 DNA reads TGTGCCAGCGGCCAGGATAAAGCTTTCTTT. Translating it yields CASGQDKAFF.